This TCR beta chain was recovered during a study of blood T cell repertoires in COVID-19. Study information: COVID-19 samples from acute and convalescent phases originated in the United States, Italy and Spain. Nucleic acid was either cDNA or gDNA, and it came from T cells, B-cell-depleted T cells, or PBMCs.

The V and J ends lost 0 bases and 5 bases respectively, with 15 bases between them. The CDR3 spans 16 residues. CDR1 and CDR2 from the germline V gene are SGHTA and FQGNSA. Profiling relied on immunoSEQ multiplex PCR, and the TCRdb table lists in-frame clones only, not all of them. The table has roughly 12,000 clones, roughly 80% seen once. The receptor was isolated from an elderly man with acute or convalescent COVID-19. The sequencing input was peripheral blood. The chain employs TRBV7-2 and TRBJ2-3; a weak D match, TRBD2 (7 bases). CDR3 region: CASSLAGGGPGDTQYF. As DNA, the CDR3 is TGTGCCAGCAGCTTAGCTGGGGGGGGGCCCGGAGATACGCAGTATTTT.